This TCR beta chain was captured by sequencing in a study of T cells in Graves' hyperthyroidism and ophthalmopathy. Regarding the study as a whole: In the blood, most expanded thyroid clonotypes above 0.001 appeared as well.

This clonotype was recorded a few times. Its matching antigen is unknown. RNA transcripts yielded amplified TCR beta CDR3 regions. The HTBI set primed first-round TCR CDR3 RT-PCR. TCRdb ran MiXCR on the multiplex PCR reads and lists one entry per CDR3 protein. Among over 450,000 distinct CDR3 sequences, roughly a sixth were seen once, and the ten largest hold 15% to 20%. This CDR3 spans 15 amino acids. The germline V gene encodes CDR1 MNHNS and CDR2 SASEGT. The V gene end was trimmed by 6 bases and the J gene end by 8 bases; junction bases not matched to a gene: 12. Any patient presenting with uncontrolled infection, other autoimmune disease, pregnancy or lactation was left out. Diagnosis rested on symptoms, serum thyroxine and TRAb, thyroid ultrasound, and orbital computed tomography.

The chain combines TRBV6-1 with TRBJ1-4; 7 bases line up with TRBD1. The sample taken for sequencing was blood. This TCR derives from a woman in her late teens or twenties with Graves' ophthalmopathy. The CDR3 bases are TGTGCCAGCAGCGCCTCTAGGACAGGAGTCGAAAAACTGTTTTTT. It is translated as CASSASRTGVEKLFF.